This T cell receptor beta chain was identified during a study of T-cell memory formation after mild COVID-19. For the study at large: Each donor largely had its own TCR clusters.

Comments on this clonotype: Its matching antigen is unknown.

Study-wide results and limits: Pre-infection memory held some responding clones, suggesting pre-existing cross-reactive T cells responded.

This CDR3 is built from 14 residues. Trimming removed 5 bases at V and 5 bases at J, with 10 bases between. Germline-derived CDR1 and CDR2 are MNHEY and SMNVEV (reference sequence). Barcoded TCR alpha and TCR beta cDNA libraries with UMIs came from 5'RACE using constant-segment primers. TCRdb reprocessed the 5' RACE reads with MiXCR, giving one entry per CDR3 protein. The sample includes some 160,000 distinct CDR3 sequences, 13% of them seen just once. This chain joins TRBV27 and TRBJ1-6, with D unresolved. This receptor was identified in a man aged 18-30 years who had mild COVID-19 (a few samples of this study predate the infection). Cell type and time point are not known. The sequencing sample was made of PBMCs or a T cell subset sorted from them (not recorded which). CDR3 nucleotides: TGTGCCAGCAGTACCCAGAAACATAATTCACCCCTCCACTTT. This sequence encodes CASSTQKHNSPLHF.